Following are 10 T cell receptor beta chains from one sample sequenced in a study of CD8+ T cells in alopecia areata. Reverse transcribed after extraction, RNA yielded cDNA as the sequencing template. This table comes from immunoSEQ multiplex PCR, and its TCRdb copy is limited to in-frame clones, with some not included. Of 120,000 or so clones listed, roughly 50% are singletons. What was sequenced was NKG2D-low CD8+ T cells sorted from blood. Every receptor here comes from a human donor with alopecia areata.

This clone showed up just a few times. V is TRBV28 and J is TRBJ2-2; TRBD2 agrees at 8 bases. The CDR3 sequence is 15 residues long. CDR1 and CDR2 from the germline V gene are MDHEN and SYDVKM. V lost 6 bases to trimming and J lost 2 bases; unmatched junction nucleotides: 5. The CDR3 DNA reads TGTGCCAGCAGCCTGACTAGCGTCAACACCGGGGAGCTGTTTTTT. It specifies CASSLTSVNTGELFF.

A single count supports this clone. This sequence joins TRBV4-2 and TRBJ2-1; 10 bases are a match to TRBD2. CDR1 LGHNA and CDR2 YNFKEQ come from the germline V gene. V shed 3 bases, J shed 6 bases, and the junction held 11 bases outside the gene matches. CDR3 length: 17 residues. The chain's CDR3 is CASSHLPAGGPGNEQFF. CDR3 in DNA: TGTGCCAGCAGCCACCTGCCAGCGGGAGGGCCGGGCAATGAGCAGTTCTTC.

This chain connects TRBV5-1 to TRBJ2-1; D is possibly TRBD2 (6 bases). Trimming pared 5 bases from V and 6 bases from J, leaving 12 bases between. This CDR3 region has 13 residues. The germline gives CDR1 SGHRS, CDR2 YFSETQ. This CDR3 reads CASRLEGPNEQFF. The CDR3 DNA is TGCGCCAGCAGACTGGAGGGCCCCAATGAGCAGTTCTTC.

The chain links TRBV30 to TRBJ2-1; D gene unclear. V dropped 7 bases and J dropped 10 bases, with 20 bases sitting between them. The CDR3 spans 13 residues. CDR1 is GTSNPN, CDR2 SVGIG, per germline (reference sequence). This CDR3 reads CASEAVGFREQFF. CDR3 in DNA: TGTGCCTCCGAGGCGGTGGGGTTCCGCGAGCAGTTCTTC.

The chain joins TRBV5-1 to TRBJ1-5; D gene uncertain. CDR3 length: 13 residues. V was shortened by 1 base and J by 0 bases, with 2 bases between the two germline ends. CDR1 is SGHRS and CDR2 is YFSETQ in the germline V gene. CDR3 nucleotide sequence: TGCGCCAGCAGCTTGTATAGCAATCAGCCCCAGCATTTT. Encoded protein: CASSLYSNQPQHF.

This clone has a handful of counts. The chain recombines TRBV10-3 with TRBJ1-1; tentatively, D is TRBD1 (5 bases). The CDR3 runs 14 residues. From germline, CDR1 is ENHRY and CDR2 SYGVKD. Trimming cost V 6 bases and J 1 base, with 12 bases left between them. The CDR3, as DNA: TGTGCCATCAGGCGAACGACAGAGAACACTGAAGCTTTCTTT. Encoded protein: CAIRRTTENTEAFF.

This clone was seen only a few times. This chain joins TRBV27 and TRBJ1-1; D not certain. CDR1 MNHEY and CDR2 SMNVEV come from the germline V gene (reference sequence). This CDR3 comprises 15 residues. The V end was cut by 0 bases, the J end by 1 base, with 9 bases between. In DNA, the CDR3 is TGTGCCAGCAGTTTATCGGTGGGAACGAACACTGAAGCTTTCTTT. Amino acid sequence: CASSLSVGTNTEAFF.

The chain combines TRBV29-1 with TRBJ2-3; 12 bases align to TRBD2. Germline V gene lookup returns CDR1 SQVTM and CDR2 ANQGSEA. The CDR3 has 17 amino acids. V lost 7 bases to trimming and J lost 0 bases; unmatched junction nucleotides: 11. The CDR3 DNA is TGCAGCGACGGACTAGCGGGAACGACGATAAGCACAGATACGCAGTATTTT. Residues: CSDGLAGTTISTDTQYF.

This chain links TRBV29-1 with TRBJ2-1, with TRBD1 matching 7 bases. J was trimmed by 2 bases and V by 3 bases; bases with no gene match: 4. Looked up from germline, CDR1 is SQVTM and CDR2 is ANQGSEA. This CDR3 contains 14 residues. The CDR3 protein is CSVDSGTAYNEQFF. The CDR3 DNA reads TGCAGCGTTGACTCCGGGACAGCCTACAATGAGCAGTTCTTC.

V usage is TRBV27 and J usage is TRBJ2-7; D possibly corresponds to TRBD1 (6 bases). The CDR3 is made up of 15 amino acids. Germline CDR1 is MNHEY and CDR2 is SMNVEV (reference sequence). V was cut by 0 bases and J by 7 bases, with 16 bases left in between. The CDR3 DNA sequence: TGTGCCAGCAGTTTATCGTGGGCAGGGGCGAGGGAGCAGTACTTC. As protein: CASSLSWAGAREQYF.